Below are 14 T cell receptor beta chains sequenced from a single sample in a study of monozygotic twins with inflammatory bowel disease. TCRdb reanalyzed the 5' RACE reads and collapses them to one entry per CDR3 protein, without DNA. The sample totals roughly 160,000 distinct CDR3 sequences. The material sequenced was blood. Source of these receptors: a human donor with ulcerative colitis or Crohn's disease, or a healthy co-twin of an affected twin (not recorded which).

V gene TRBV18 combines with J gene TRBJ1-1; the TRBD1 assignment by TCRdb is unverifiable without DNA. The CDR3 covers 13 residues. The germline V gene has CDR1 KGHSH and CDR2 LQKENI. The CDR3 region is CASSPSGPTEAFF.

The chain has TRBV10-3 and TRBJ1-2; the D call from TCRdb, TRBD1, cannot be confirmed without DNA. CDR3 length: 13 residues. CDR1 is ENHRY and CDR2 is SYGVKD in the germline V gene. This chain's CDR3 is CAITPQGASGYTF.

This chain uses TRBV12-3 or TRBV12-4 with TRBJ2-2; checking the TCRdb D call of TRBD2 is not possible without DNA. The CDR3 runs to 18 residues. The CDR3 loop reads CASSLKSLGLADTGELFF.

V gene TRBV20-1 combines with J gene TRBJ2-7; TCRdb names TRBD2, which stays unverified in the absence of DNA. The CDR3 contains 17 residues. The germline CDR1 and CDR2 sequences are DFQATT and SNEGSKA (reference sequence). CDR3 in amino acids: CSARDWSRSGRRDEQYF.

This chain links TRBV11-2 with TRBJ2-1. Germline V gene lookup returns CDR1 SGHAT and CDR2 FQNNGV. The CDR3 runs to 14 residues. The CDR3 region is CASSLTVTYNEQFF.

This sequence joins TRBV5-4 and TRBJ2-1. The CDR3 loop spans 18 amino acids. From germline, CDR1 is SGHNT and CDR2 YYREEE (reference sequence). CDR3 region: CASSLGVTGGRTYNEQFF.

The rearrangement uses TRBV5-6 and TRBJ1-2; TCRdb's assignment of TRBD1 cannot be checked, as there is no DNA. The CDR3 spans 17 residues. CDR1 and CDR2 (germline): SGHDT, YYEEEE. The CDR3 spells CASSLVVTGGSNYGYTF.

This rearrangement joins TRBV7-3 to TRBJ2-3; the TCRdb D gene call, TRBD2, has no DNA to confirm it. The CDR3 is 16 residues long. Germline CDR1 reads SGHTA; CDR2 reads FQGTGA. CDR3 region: CASSLLASGGADTQYF.

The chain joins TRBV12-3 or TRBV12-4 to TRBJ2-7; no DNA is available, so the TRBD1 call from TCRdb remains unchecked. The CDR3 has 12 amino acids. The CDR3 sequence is CASSFQGWEQYF.

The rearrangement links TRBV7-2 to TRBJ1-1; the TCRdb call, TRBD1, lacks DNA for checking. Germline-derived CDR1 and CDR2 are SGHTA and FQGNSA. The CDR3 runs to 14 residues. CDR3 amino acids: CASSVGTENTEAFF.

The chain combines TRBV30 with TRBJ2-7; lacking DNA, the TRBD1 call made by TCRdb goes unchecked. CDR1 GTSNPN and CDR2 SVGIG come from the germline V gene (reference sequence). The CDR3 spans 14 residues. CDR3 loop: CAWMKGTHYYEQYF.

The CDR3 sequence: CASSPYSLAHEQYF. V usage is TRBV18 and J usage is TRBJ2-7. CDR3 length: 14 residues. Germline CDR1 KGHSH, CDR2 LQKENI.

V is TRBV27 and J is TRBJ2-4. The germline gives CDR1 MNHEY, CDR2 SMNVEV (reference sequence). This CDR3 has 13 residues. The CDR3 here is CASSLSSLNIQYF.

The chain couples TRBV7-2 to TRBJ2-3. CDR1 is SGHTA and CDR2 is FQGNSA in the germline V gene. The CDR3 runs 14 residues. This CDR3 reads CASSLAVGTDTQYF.